This is a list of T cell receptor beta chains from one sample in a study of cytomegalovirus exposure and HLA in healthy donors. Profiled with immunoSEQ multiplex PCR; TCRdb holds only in-frame clones, not every one. The data hold 150,000 to 200,000 clones, with 75% to 90% observed a single time. The specimen was PBMCs. The receptors were gathered from a man aged 35 to 55 in good health and CMV-seropositive. CDR3s include the opening cysteine and the closing phenylalanine or tryptophan. Each record gives: J gene, clone size, D gene, V gene, CDR3 protein, CDR3 DNA. A D gene is named only where the DNA matches it firmly. The size of a clone is reported for some rows only, either as once, few or many, or as a class for expanded clones.

TRBJ2-2	-	TRBD2	TRBV10-2	CASRQGGGRGGELFF	TGCGCCAGCAGACAGGGCGGGGGGAGAGGCGGGGAGCTGTTTTTT
TRBJ1-3	-	-	TRBV7-2	CASSLYLASSGNTIYF	TGTGCCAGCAGCTTATATCTCGCCAGCTCTGGAAACACCATATATTTT
TRBJ2-3	-	-	TRBV2	CASSDGTYTDTQYF	TGTGCCAGCAGTGATGGTACCTACACAGATACGCAGTATTTT
TRBJ2-5	-	TRBD1	TRBV29-1	CSVEIRQGATQYF	TGCAGCGTCGAGATTAGACAGGGAGCGACCCAGTACTTC
TRBJ1-4	-	-	TRBV9	CASSVTDSTNEKLFF	TGTGCCAGCAGCGTAACGGACAGTACTAATGAAAAACTGTTTTTT
TRBJ1-2	-	-	TRBV28	CAGSRGIYGYTF	TGTGCCGGCAGTCGGGGTATTTATGGCTACACCTTC
TRBJ2-7	-	TRBD2	TRBV6-5	CASSYSGTTHSYEQYF	TGTGCCAGCAGTTACTCGGGGACTACCCACTCCTACGAGCAGTACTTC
TRBJ1-1	few	-	TRBV10-3	CAIRATEVPEAFF	TGTGCCATCAGAGCGACAGAGGTCCCCGAAGCTTTCTTT
TRBJ1-5	few	-	TRBV4-1	CASSQPNQPQHF	TGCGCCAGCAGCCAACCTAATCAGCCCCAGCATTTT
TRBJ1-3	-	-	TRBV11-2	CASSPQGGGNTIYF	TGTGCCAGCAGCCCACAGGGCGGTGGAAACACCATATATTTT
TRBJ2-1	-	TRBD2	TRBV5-1	CASSLGTRSYNEQFF	TGCGCCAGCAGCTTGGGGACTAGGTCCTACAATGAGCAGTTCTTC
TRBJ1-2	-	TRBD1	TRBV10-3	CAISELPGTDYGYTF	TGTGCCATCAGTGAGCTGCCGGGGACAGACTATGGCTACACCTTC
TRBJ2-3	-	-	TRBV6-7	CASSWCGVSSTDTQYF	TGTGCCAGCAGTTGGTGCGGGGTGTCTAGCACAGATACGCAGTATTTT
TRBJ2-7	few	TRBD1	TRBV2	CASREGQGGSYEQYF	TGTGCCAGTAGAGAAGGACAGGGGGGCTCCTACGAGCAGTACTTC
TRBJ1-5	few	TRBD1	TRBV28	CASSPDRGLGQPQHF	TGTGCCAGCAGTCCGGACAGGGGGCTAGGTCAGCCCCAGCATTTT
TRBJ2-1	few	-	TRBV11-2	CASSLRRAYNEQFF	TGTGCCAGCAGCTTACGTCGAGCATACAATGAGCAGTTCTTC
TRBJ2-5	-	-	TRBV19	CASSIGPRAVETQYF	TGTGCCAGTAGTATAGGCCCGAGGGCGGTGGAGACCCAGTACTTC
TRBJ1-6	-	TRBD1	TRBV30	CAWSGQGNSPLHF	TGTGCCTGGAGTGGACAGGGTAATTCACCCCTCCACTTT